Sequencing of this TCR beta chain was carried out in a study of shared clonotypes between healthy human individuals. The overall study: Three CD4 naive, three CD4 memory, two CD8 naive and one CD8 memory plate were used per donor. Study observations and caveats: An anticipated effect of sequencing depth on clonotype sharing among donors was recognized.

This clone was picked up one time. Its antigen is unidentified. Researchers divided each subset's genomic DNA evenly across several immunoSEQ plates. Method: immunoSEQ multiplex PCR; TCRdb's copy keeps in-frame clones and lacks some. This table has fewer than 2.5 million clones, 93% appearing once. This CDR3 is 14 amino acids long. After removal of 6 bases from V and 6 bases from J, the junction contained 8 bases not matched to a gene. Germline values: CDR1 LGHNA, CDR2 YNFKEQ. Sequencing was performed on naive CD4+ T cells from PBMCs. As to subset: CD45RA+ positively selected. The V call is TRBV4-2, the J call TRBJ2-7; 10 bases are a match to TRBD2. The sequence was collected from a man younger than 35 in good health. Some clones in this sample may be carry-over from other donors' samples. For the CDR3, the DNA is TGTGCCAGCAGTGCCGGGCTAGCGGGAGCCGAGCAGTACTTC. Translating gives CASSAGLAGAEQYF.